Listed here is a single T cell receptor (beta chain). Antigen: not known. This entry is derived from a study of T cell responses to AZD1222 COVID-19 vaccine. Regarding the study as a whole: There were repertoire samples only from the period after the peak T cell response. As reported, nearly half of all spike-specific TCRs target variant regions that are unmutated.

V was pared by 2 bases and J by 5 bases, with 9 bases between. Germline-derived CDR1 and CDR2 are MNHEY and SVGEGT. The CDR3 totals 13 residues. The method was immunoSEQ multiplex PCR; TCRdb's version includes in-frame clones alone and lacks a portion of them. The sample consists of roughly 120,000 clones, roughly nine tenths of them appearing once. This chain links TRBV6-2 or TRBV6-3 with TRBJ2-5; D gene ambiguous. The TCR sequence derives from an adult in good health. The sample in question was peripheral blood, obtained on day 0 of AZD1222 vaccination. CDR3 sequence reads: CASSYEVRETQYF. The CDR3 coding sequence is TGTGCCAGCAGTTACGAGGTCAGGGAGACCCAGTACTTC.